The present TCR beta chain was sequenced within a study of T cell clones after liver transplantation. About this clone: An end of the junction differs from the germline gene, which may be a read error.

The germline CDR1 and CDR2 sequences are KGHSH and LQKENI. The CDR3 covers 13 residues. TCRdb's table, derived via immunoSEQ multiplex PCR, lists solely in-frame clones and lacks some. The data hold 99,000 or so clones, with roughly four fifths observed a single time. The starting material was CD4+ T cells from blood, obtained before liver transplant. This sequence originates from a human donor who received a liver transplant. The chain recombines TRBV18 with TRBJ1-1; no clear D. CDR3: CASSSSLNAEAFF. The CDR3 coding sequence is TGTGCCAGCTCATCAAGTTTGAACGCTGAAGCTTTCTTT.